This TCR beta chain was retrieved from a study of monozygotic twins with inflammatory bowel disease (dated by TCRdb to between 2018 and 2021). Describing the broader study: In total, around 28 monozygotic twin pairs made up the full study: 19 Danish pairs, all IBD-discordant, plus nine German pairs, of which four were IBD-concordant and five were IBD-discordant. Each individual had, on average, about 151 000 unique TCRalpha sequences and 181 000 unique TCRbeta sequences available for analysis. Disease-associated traits were sought mainly through comparisons between IBD patients and their genetically identical healthy co-twins within discordant pairs.

Spanning cysteine to phenylalanine, the CDR3 consists of 13 amino acids. Only the protein sequence is given. Based on the germline V gene, the CDR1 and CDR2 sequences are WSHSY and SAAADI. From each donor, an approximately 2.5 ml peripheral blood sample was collected into PAXgene tubes and stored at -80 degrees C. Without T cell sorting, total RNA was isolated from whole blood using the PAXgene blood miRNA kit on an automated QIAcube. Peripheral blood from monozygotic twin pairs who were concordant or discordant for inflammatory bowel disease underwent deep TCRalpha and TCRbeta repertoire profiling using unique molecular barcoding. Smoking habits were recorded for all twin pairs, with individuals classified as current, former or never smokers. What the study reported, not specific to this receptor: TCRbeta repertoire diversity, by inverse Simpson index, was decreased in IBD patients compared with their healthy co-twins. The analysis was unable to tell apart different T cell subtypes. Fewer clonotypes were shared with other individuals by IBD patients than by healthy twins, most markedly in patients showing signs of disease activity. Because patients received different immunosuppressive treatments, the repertoires may have picked up extra background noise and variability between individuals. No single strong signal or clonotype linked to IBD turned up in the results, so the idea that one exists was not supported. Repertoire similarity did not differ between concordant and discordant twins, possibly due to limited statistical power.

Libraries were constructed by 5' RACE. The input for every TCR library was around 3,800 ng of total RNA. For each sample, cDNA was synthesized in eight separate reactions using SMARTScribe reverse transcriptase. During cDNA synthesis, template switching introduced unique molecular identifiers that contained a 6-nucleotide sample barcode. Amplification of TCRalpha and TCRbeta cDNA involved two nested PCRs of around 16 and 10 cycles, and each PCR was followed by bead purification. Before amplification, the cDNA was treated with uracil DNA-glycosylase and purified using the QIAquick PCR purification kit. The second PCR added Illumina TruSeq-compatible adapters along with sample-specific barcodes. Library quality and concentration were checked on TapeStation and Qubit, and libraries were pooled at about 4.9 ng each. Pooled libraries were sequenced on an Illumina HiSeq2500 single-index Rapid Run with 2 x 100 bp reads and custom sequencing primers. For the original study's pipeline: MiGEC version 1.2.6 was used for UMI-based consensus assembly to correct PCR and sequencing errors. MiXCR version 2.1.1 was used to carry out V(D)J alignment, clonotype assembly and CDR3 extraction. Gene usage, clonotype sharing and MAIT/NKT TCR abundance were normalised by analysing the top 1000, 10 000 and 20 000 clonotypes per sample. After downsampling to 27 000 UMIs, diversity was calculated as the inverse Simpson index using the vegan R package. Paired Mann-Whitney U tests on discordant twin pairs were used, with Benjamini-Hochberg multiple-testing correction. TCRdb reprocessed the raw reads; every CDR3 protein sequence is a single record, and DNA is not supplied. It is TCRdb's table, rather than the study itself, that gives the V and J calls and clone size. This sample's clone table shows roughly 160,000 distinct CDR3 sequences. The ten largest account for less than 7.5% of the sample.

Regarding this clonotype: This receptor's antigen is unknown.

This clonotype originated in a human donor with ulcerative colitis or Crohn's disease, or a healthy co-twin of an affected twin (not recorded which). This chain is built from TRBV10-2 and TRBJ1-2; TCRdb proposes TRBD1, but this gene call is untestable without DNA. Sequencing used blood. The CDR3 is CASSDLLSYGYTF.